This T cell receptor beta chain was found in a study of brain metastases from non-small cell lung cancer. The table came from immunoSEQ multiplex PCR; TCRdb's copy has only in-frame clones and leaves some out. The table records thousands of clones, 75% to 85% of them present only once. This clone has only a few counts. Its matching antigen is unknown. Study-level findings and limits: Expanded T-cell clones appeared in around 64% of brain metastases over primaries. Paired brain metastases and primary tumors largely shared TCR repertoires. T-cell infiltration was lower in brain metastases than primaries (P < 0.001).

Trimming stripped 6 bases from V and 7 bases from J, with 10 bases between. This CDR3 is built from 12 residues. The germline CDR1 and CDR2 sequences are MDHEN and SYDVKM. J is TRBJ1-3 and V is TRBV28; D is possibly TRBD1 (6 bases). The specimen was tissue from a brain metastasis. The source of this sequence is a donor over 35 with non-small cell lung cancer. The CDR3 is CASRLQGNTIYF. The CDR3 bases are TGTGCCAGCAGACTACAGGGCAACACCATATATTTT. Full variable domain (remainder filled in from reference TRBV28 and TRBJ1-3): DVKVTQSSRYLVKRTGEKVFLECVQDMDHENMFWYRQDPGLGLRLIYFSYDVKMKEKGDIPEGYSVSREKKERFSLILESASTNQTSMYLCASRLQGNTIYFGEGSWLTVV.